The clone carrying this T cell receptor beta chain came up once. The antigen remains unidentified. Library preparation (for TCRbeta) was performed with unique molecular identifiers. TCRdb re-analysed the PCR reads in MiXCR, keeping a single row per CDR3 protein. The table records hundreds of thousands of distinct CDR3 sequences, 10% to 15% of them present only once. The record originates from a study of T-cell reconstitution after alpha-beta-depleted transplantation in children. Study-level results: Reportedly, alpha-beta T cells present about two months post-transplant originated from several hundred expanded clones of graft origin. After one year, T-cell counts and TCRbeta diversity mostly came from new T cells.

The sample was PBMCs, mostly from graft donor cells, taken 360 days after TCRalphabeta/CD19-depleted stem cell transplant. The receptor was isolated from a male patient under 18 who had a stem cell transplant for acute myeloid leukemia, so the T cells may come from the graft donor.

CDR3 region: CTSSRGAGGDNEQFF. CDR3 DNA sequence: TGCACCAGCAGCCGAGGGGCGGGGGGAGACAATGAGCAGTTCTTC. The V gene is TRBV1, the J gene TRBJ2-1; the D segment call TRBD2 is taken from the table without a DNA check. TRBV1 is listed as a pseudogene. The CDR3 spans 15 residues.